The 19 T cell receptor beta chains below were found in one sample sequenced in a study of PD-L1 blockade in urothelial cancer. Sequencing was performed with immunoSEQ multiplex PCR; in TCRdb, only in-frame clones are kept and a portion is missing. The sample contains about 52,000 clones, 60% to 85% of which appear only once. The sample consisted of PBMCs, taken around atezolizumab (anti-PD-L1) treatment. Receptor source: a man in his 70s with urothelial cancer.

The chain combines TRBV19 with TRBJ1-2; 8 nucleotides line up with TRBD1. Germline loops: CDR1 LNHDA, CDR2 SQIVND (reference sequence). This CDR3 is built from 16 residues. V was clipped by 6 bases and J by 5 bases; unmatched bases: 14. CDR3 loop: CASSQQMGGQVYGYTF. The CDR3 nucleotides are TGTGCCAGTAGCCAGCAGATGGGGGGACAGGTATATGGCTACACCTTC.

V usage is TRBV7-8 and J usage is TRBJ1-4; unclear D gene. Looked up from germline, CDR1 is SGHVS and CDR2 is FQNEAQ. Trimming removed 3 bases at V and 8 bases at J, with 4 bases between. The CDR3 runs 11 residues. The CDR3 spells CASSFEEKLFF. Written as DNA, the CDR3 is TGTGCCAGCAGCTTCGAGGAAAAACTGTTTTTT. Supplemented by reference TRBV7-8 and TRBJ1-4, the full variable domain reads GAGVSQSPRYKVAKRGQDVALRCDPISGHVSLFWYQQALGQGPEFLTYFQNEAQLDKSGLPSDRFFAERPEGSVSTLKIQRTQQEDSAVYLCASSFEEKLFFGSGTQLSVL.

The J gene is TRBJ2-7, the V gene TRBV10-2; D gene unclear. Germline V gene data show CDR1 as WSHSY and CDR2 as SAAADI. V lost 4 bases, J lost 0 bases, and 19 bases lay in between. CDR3 length: 17 amino acids. CDR3 nucleotides: TGCGCCAGCAGTGGGTATAGCTGGATACCCGACTCCTACGAGCAGTACTTC. As protein: CASSGYSWIPDSYEQYF.

The chain is built from TRBV4-3 and TRBJ1-2; D is possibly TRBD1 (5 bases). V lost 3 bases, J lost 0 bases, and 5 bases lay in between. Looked up from germline, CDR1 is LGHNA and CDR2 is YSLEER. This CDR3 is built from 13 residues. The CDR3 protein is CASSQTANYGYTF. DNA of the CDR3: TGCGCCAGCAGCCAGACAGCTAACTATGGCTACACCTTC.

This chain joins TRBV7-8 and TRBJ2-1; 7 bases are shared with TRBD1. This CDR3 has 15 amino acids. Trimming took 1 base from V and 7 from J; bases not matched to a gene: 7. Looked up from germline, CDR1 is SGHVS and CDR2 is FQNEAQ. Here the CDR3 reads CASSLVGGQANEQFF. The CDR3 DNA sequence: TGTGCCAGCAGCTTAGTTGGCGGACAGGCGAATGAGCAGTTCTTC.

The rearrangement links TRBV11-3 to TRBJ2-3; D gene uncertain. In germline, CDR1 is SGHNT, CDR2 YENEEA. There are 17 residues in the CDR3. The V gene lost 0 bases and the J gene lost 0 bases, with 13 bases spanning the gap. CDR3 coding DNA: TGTGCCAGCAGCTTAGACCGAGTTCCTTCTAGCACAGATACGCAGTATTTT. This codes for CASSLDRVPSSTDTQYF.

The CDR3 region has the DNA TGTGCCAGCCAGTTGGATTGGAGTGGGGCCAACGTCCTGACTTTC. Its protein is CASQLDWSGANVLTF. The chain carries TRBV7-2 and TRBJ2-6; D remains ambiguous. This CDR3 has 15 amino acids. V was cut by 8 bases and J by 3 bases, with 14 bases left in between. Germline V gene data show CDR1 as SGHTA and CDR2 as FQGNSA.

The chain is built from TRBV7-3 and TRBJ2-7; D perhaps matches TRBD1 (5 bases). V was pared by 2 bases and J by 0 bases, with 8 bases between. CDR3 length: 14 amino acids. CDR1 is SGHTA and CDR2 is FQGTGA in the germline V gene. In DNA, the CDR3 is TGTGCCAGCAGCTTATATCAGGGCTCCTACGAGCAGTACTTC. It codes for CASSLYQGSYEQYF.

The genes are TRBV6-5 and TRBJ2-7; D possibly corresponds to TRBD1 (5 bases). Germline-derived CDR1 and CDR2 are MNHEY and SVGAGI. The V and J ends lost 2 bases and 2 bases respectively, with 10 bases between them. The CDR3 contains 14 residues. The CDR3, as DNA: TGTGCCAGCAGTTACGGCAGGGCAACCTACGAGCAGTACTTC. Translating gives CASSYGRATYEQYF.

V is TRBV9 and J is TRBJ2-1, with 7 bases identical to TRBD2. V shed 0 bases, J shed 6 bases, and the junction held 6 bases outside the gene matches. The CDR3 runs 15 residues. From germline, CDR1 is SGDLS and CDR2 YYNGEE. Here the CDR3 reads CASSVDSGLLNEQFF. Written as DNA, the CDR3 is TGTGCCAGCAGCGTAGATAGCGGGTTGCTCAATGAGCAGTTCTTC.

Only a few counts were recorded for this clone. This rearrangement joins TRBV6-5 to TRBJ1-2, with 8 bases lining up with TRBD1. The CDR3 is made up of 14 amino acids. Germline assignment: CDR1 MNHEY and CDR2 SVGAGI. The trim removed 6 bases at V and 4 bases at J, leaving 7 bases unmatched. The CDR3 DNA reads as TGTGCCAGCAGCTCCGGACAGGGAAGCTATGGCTACACCTTC. Translating it yields CASSSGQGSYGYTF.

This chain joins TRBV10-2 and TRBJ2-6; possible D gene TRBD2, 7 bases. V dropped 2 bases and J dropped 3 bases, with 11 bases sitting between them. This CDR3 comprises 16 residues. Germline V gene lookup returns CDR1 WSHSY and CDR2 SAAADI. The CDR3 DNA follows: TGCGCCAGCAGTGAGCGGGGGGCTAGTGGGGCCAACGTCCTGACTTTC. It is translated as CASSERGASGANVLTF.

This chain connects TRBV5-4 to TRBJ2-3; D may be TRBD1 (6 bases). This CDR3 comprises 14 residues. Trimming took 2 bases from V and 5 from J, leaving 12 bases between them. Germline V lookup: CDR1 SGHNT, CDR2 YYREEE (reference sequence). The CDR3, as DNA: TGTGCCAGCAGCTTCGGACAGAGGGAAGATACGCAGTATTTT. Its translation is CASSFGQREDTQYF. Complete variable domain (other parts from reference TRBV5-4 and TRBJ2-3): ETGVTQSPTHLIKTRGQQVTLRCSSQSGHNTVSWYQQALGQGPQFIFQYYREEENGRGNFPPRFSGLQFPNYSSELNVNALELDDSALYLCASSFGQREDTQYFGPGTRLTVL.

This clone was detected a few times. This CDR3 reads CASGGQGRNTGELFF. As DNA, the CDR3 is TGTGCCAGCGGGGGACAGGGAAGGAACACCGGGGAGCTGTTTTTT. This sequence joins TRBV2 and TRBJ2-2; 9 bases line up with TRBD1. Germline V gives CDR1 SNHLY, CDR2 FYNNEI. The trim removed 8 bases at V and 1 base at J, leaving 5 bases unmatched. This CDR3 region has 15 residues.

This rearrangement joins TRBV19 to TRBJ1-4; 7 nucleotides align to TRBD1. This CDR3 is 14 amino acids long. V lost 1 base and J lost 6; bases outside the gene matches: 2. Germline assignment: CDR1 LNHDA and CDR2 SQIVND (reference sequence). This CDR3 is CASSIGGTDEKLFF. CDR3 sequence (DNA): TGTGCCAGTAGTATAGGCGGGACAGATGAAAAACTGTTTTTT.

The sample holds a few counts of this clone. The chain links TRBV5-1 to TRBJ1-1; D may be TRBD1 (6 bases). This CDR3 has 14 amino acids. Germline values: CDR1 SGHRS, CDR2 YFSETQ. V dropped 6 bases and J dropped 4 bases, with 16 bases sitting between them. The CDR3 DNA sequence: TGCGCCAGCACAGGGGTCGGGATGGGCACTGAAGCTTTCTTT. It specifies CASTGVGMGTEAFF.

CDR3 bases: TGCGCCAGCAGCCAAGCCAGCTCTGGGGCCAACGTCCTGACTTTC. It codes for CASSQASSGANVLTF. The gene calls are TRBV4-3 and TRBJ2-6; D gene uncertain. V dropped 1 base and J dropped 0 bases, with 4 bases sitting between them. The CDR3 is 15 amino acids. Germline CDR1 LGHNA, CDR2 YSLEER.

The chain couples TRBV6-5 to TRBJ2-3; D perhaps matches TRBD1 (6 bases). Germline lookup yields CDR1 MNHEY and CDR2 SVGAGI. V was trimmed by 5 bases and J by 0 bases, leaving 12 bases between them. The CDR3 runs to 15 residues. As DNA, the CDR3 is TGTGCCAGCAGTGCACGCGGACAGAGCACAGATACGCAGTATTTT. This gives the protein CASSARGQSTDTQYF.

The chain employs TRBV4-3 and TRBJ2-3; 13 nucleotides align to TRBD2. CDR3 length: 16 residues. The junction had 7 bases not matched to a gene; V was cut back by 4 bases and J by 6 bases. The germline V gene has CDR1 LGHNA and CDR2 YSLEER. The DNA of the CDR3 is TGCGCCAGCAGCCTTCGACTAGCGGGAGGAGGGGATACGCAGTATTTT. It yields the protein CASSLRLAGGGDTQYF.